This is a list of T cell receptor beta chains from one sample in a study of T cells in Graves' hyperthyroidism and ophthalmopathy. MiXCR was run by TCRdb on the multiplex PCR reads, yielding one entry per CDR3 protein. This table has 500,000 to 650,000 distinct CDR3 sequences, roughly 17% appearing once. Input material: blood. These receptors were obtained from a woman under 30 with Graves' ophthalmopathy. Each CDR3 is given with its conserved first and last residue. A D gene is named only where the DNA matches it firmly. Size tells how often a clone was seen (once, few, many) or the class of an expanded clone, and some rows leave it out.

many | NA | TRBJ1-1 | 11 | TRBV20-1 | TGCAGTGCTAGAGATGCAGGATTTCCTTTCTTT | CSARDAGFPFF
many | NA | TRBJ2-1 | 17 | TRBV24-1 | TGTGCCACCAGTGATTCCCCGGGCTTTCGGATACACAATGAGCAGTTCTTC | CATSDSPGFRIHNEQFF
NA | TRBD2 | TRBJ2-3 | 19 | TRBV11-2 | TGTGCCAGCAGCTCCGCGTCGGGACTAGCGGGAGTGAACACAGATACGCAGTATTTT | CASSSASGLAGVNTDTQYF
few | TRBD1 | TRBJ1-4 | 16 | TRBV11-2 | TGTGCCAGCAGCCCCAGGGGGTCGGGGCTCAATGAAAAACTGTTTTTT | CASSPRGSGLNEKLFF
NA | NA | TRBJ2-1 | 15 | TRBV5-5 | TGTGCCAGCAGCTTGGGGGGAGGTAAGGCGAATGAGCAGTTCTTC | CASSLGGGKANEQFF
NA | NA | TRBJ1-1 | 14 | TRBV4-3 | TGCGCCAGCAGCCAAGAGGTGGTGAACACTGAAGCTTTCTTT | CASSQEVVNTEAFF
few | NA | TRBJ1-6 | 15 | TRBV9 | TGTGCCAGCAGCGTAGAAGCCGGGCGGAATTCACCCCTCCACTTT | CASSVEAGRNSPLHF
NA | NA | TRBJ2-3 | 14 | TRBV7-9 | TGTGCCAGCAGCTTAGCCTTAGGCGCAGATACGCAGTATTTT | CASSLALGADTQYF
NA | NA | TRBJ2-7 | 13 | TRBV20-1 | TGCAGTGCAACCGGGACCGTCTCCTACGAGCAGTACTTC | CSATGTVSYEQYF
many | NA | TRBJ1-4 | 13 | TRBV12-3/TRBV12-4 | TGTGCCAGCAGCCAAGGGAGAGTTGAAAAACTGTTTTTT | CASSQGRVEKLFF
NA | NA | TRBJ2-1 | 16 | TRBV6-2/TRBV6-3 | TGTGCCAGCAGTTTCTTAGCGGAAATCTCCTACAATGAGCAGTTCTTC | CASSFLAEISYNEQFF
few | NA | TRBJ2-3 | 14 | TRBV2 | TGTGCCAGCAGAGAGGACGGGGGTCGAGATACGCAGTATTTT | CASREDGGRDTQYF
few | NA | TRBJ2-1 | 16 | TRBV20-1 | TGCAGTGCTAGAGATCCCGGATCAAGGTCCTACAATGAGCAGTTCTTC | CSARDPGSRSYNEQFF
NA | NA | TRBJ1-1 | 14 | TRBV6-1 | TGTGCCAGCAACCTGAAGGGGGTGAACACTGAAGCTTTCTTT | CASNLKGVNTEAFF
many | NA | TRBJ1-2 | 15 | TRBV6-1 | TGTGCCAGCAGTGAAGTTTGGCAAATTAACTATGGCTACACCTTC | CASSEVWQINYGYTF
once | TRBD1 | TRBJ1-1 | 15 | TRBV2 | TGTGCCAGCGAGGGCTCAGGGGGCATGAACACTGAAGCTTTCTTT | CASEGSGGMNTEAFF
many | NA | TRBJ1-5 | 14 | TRBV2 | TGTGCCAGCAGTGAAAACCAGGGCAATCAGCCCCAGCATTTT | CASSENQGNQPQHF
many | TRBD1 | TRBJ2-7 | 14 | TRBV7-9 | TGTGCCAGCAGCTTAGGGACAGGGGCGAGGGAGCAGTACTTC | CASSLGTGAREQYF
NA | TRBD2 | TRBJ2-7 | 14 | TRBV30 | TGTGCCTGGAGTGGCCCTAGCGGGACCTACGAGCAGTACTTC | CAWSGPSGTYEQYF
many | NA | TRBJ2-7 | 15 | TRBV27 | TGTGCCAGCAGCCCCGTCCGGGGGCTGCACTACGAGCAGTACTTC | CASSPVRGLHYEQYF
many | NA | TRBJ2-1 | 13 | TRBV11-3 | TGTGCCAGCAGCTTATTCAGGGACAATGAGCAGTTCTTC | CASSLFRDNEQFF
many | NA | TRBJ2-1 | 13 | TRBV7-9 | TGTGCCAGCAGCGTTGTTGTCTACAATGAGCAGTTCTTC | CASSVVVYNEQFF
many | NA | TRBJ2-1 | 15 | TRBV6-1 | TGTGCCAGCAGTGAGGGTCTAGCGTCCTACAATGAGCAGTTCTTC | CASSEGLASYNEQFF
NA | NA | TRBJ2-7 | 13 | TRBV7-9 | TGTGCCAGCAGCTGGACAGTCTCCTACGAGCAGTACTTC | CASSWTVSYEQYF
once | TRBD2 | TRBJ2-3 | 16 | TRBV30 | TGTGCCTGGGCTCCGGGACTAGCGGAAGGCACAGATACGCAGTATTTT | CAWAPGLAEGTDTQYF
NA | NA | TRBJ2-1 | 14 | TRBV11-1 | TGTGCCAGCAGCTCCTTGGACCGCTACAATGAGCAGTTCTTC | CASSSLDRYNEQFF
few | TRBD1 | TRBJ1-1 | 13 | TRBV19 | TGTGCCAGTATCCCGACAGGGTACACTGAAGCTTTCTTT | CASIPTGYTEAFF
many | NA | TRBJ2-1 | 11 | TRBV29-1 | TGCAGCGTGGAGGGGGCTGGGGAGCAGTTCTTC | CSVEGAGEQFF
once | TRBD1 | TRBJ2-6 | 18 | TRBV27 | TGTGCCAGCGGAATGAGACAGGGTAGACTCTCTGGGGCCAACGTCCTGACTTTC | CASGMRQGRLSGANVLTF
few | NA | TRBJ1-1 | 13 | TRBV29-1 | TGCAGCGTTGCATTGGGGGGGGGAACTGAAGCTTTCTTT | CSVALGGGTEAFF
many | NA | TRBJ2-1 | 15 | TRBV3-1 | TGTGCCAGCAGCCAAGATCCGTCCCTTTACAATGAGCAGTTCTTC | CASSQDPSLYNEQFF
few | NA | TRBJ2-7 | 15 | TRBV2 | TGTGCCAGCAGTGATAACAGGGGAGGTTCTGGCGAGCAGTACTTC | CASSDNRGGSGEQYF
many | NA | TRBJ2-7 | 14 | TRBV3-1 | TGTGCCAGCAGCCAAGACTGGGGGCCGAACGAGCAGTACTTC | CASSQDWGPNEQYF
NA | NA | TRBJ1-3 | 14 | TRBV28 | TGTGCCAGCACCAAGAATTCTCCTGGAAACACCATATATTTT | CASTKNSPGNTIYF
few | TRBD1 | TRBJ2-7 | 14 | TRBV7-3 | TGTGCCAGCAGCGAAACGGCACAGGGGTACGAGCAGTACTTC | CASSETAQGYEQYF
few | TRBD1 | TRBJ1-1 | 14 | TRBV6-1 | TGTGCCAGCAGTCTGGACAGGGTGAGTACTGAAGCTTTCTTT | CASSLDRVSTEAFF
many | NA | TRBJ2-1 | 14 | TRBV5-1 | TGCGCCAGCAGCTTGGTTTTAGACTGGAATGAGCAGTTCTTC | CASSLVLDWNEQFF
many | NA | TRBJ2-3 | 14 | TRBV5-1 | TGCGCCAGCAGCTTGGTCGTTAACACAGATACGCAGTATTTT | CASSLVVNTDTQYF
many | TRBD2 | TRBJ2-3 | 19 | TRBV27 | TGTGCCAGCAGCCCCTTCCTTGGGACTAGCGGGGAGGACACAGATACGCAGTATTTT | CASSPFLGTSGEDTDTQYF
NA | TRBD1 | TRBJ1-2 | 15 | TRBV6-2/TRBV6-3 | TGTGCCAGCAGTTACTCCCCGGACAGGGGGGATGGCTACACCTTC | CASSYSPDRGDGYTF